The T cell receptor beta chain under discussion was sequenced for a study of T cell responses to AZD1222 COVID-19 vaccine. Study summary: Second-dose intervals near 4 or 12 weeks were combined.

Study results and limitations: Unmutated variant regions are reportedly targeted by nearly half of spike-specific TCRs. Of the AZD1222 recipients, only five to seven were seropositive at baseline. Across spike, vaccine-associated CD4 TCRs were found, dominant at 160-218 and 743-854.

Concerning this clone: Its target is unknown.

The table came from immunoSEQ multiplex PCR; TCRdb's copy has only in-frame clones and leaves some out. The sample has roughly 120,000 clones, more than 85% seen once. The TCR was taken from an adult in good health. This sample comprised peripheral blood, obtained on day 0 of AZD1222 vaccination.

DNA of the CDR3: TGTGCCGGAGGGGTTTTGGGCTATGGCTACACCTTC. Its protein product is CAGGVLGYGYTF. The chain links TRBV28 to TRBJ1-2; a possible D gene is TRBD1 (5 bases). Trimming pared 11 bases from V and 4 bases from J, leaving 14 bases between. Germline-derived CDR1 and CDR2 are MDHEN and SYDVKM. This CDR3 is 12 amino acids long.